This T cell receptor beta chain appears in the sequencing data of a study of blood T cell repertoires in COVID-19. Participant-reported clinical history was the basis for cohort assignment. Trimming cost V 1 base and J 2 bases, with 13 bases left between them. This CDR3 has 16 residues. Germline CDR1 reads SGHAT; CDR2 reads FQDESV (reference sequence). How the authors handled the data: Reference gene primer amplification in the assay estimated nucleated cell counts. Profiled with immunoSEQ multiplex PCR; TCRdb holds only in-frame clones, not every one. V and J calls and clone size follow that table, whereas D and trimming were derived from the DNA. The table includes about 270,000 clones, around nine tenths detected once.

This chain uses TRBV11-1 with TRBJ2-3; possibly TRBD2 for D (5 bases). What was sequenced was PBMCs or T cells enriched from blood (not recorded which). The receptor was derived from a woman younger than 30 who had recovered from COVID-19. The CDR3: CASSLVLASATDTQYF. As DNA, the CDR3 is TGTGCCAGCAGCTTAGTTCTAGCCTCGGCCACAGATACGCAGTATTTT. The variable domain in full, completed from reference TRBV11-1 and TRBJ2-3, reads EAEVAQSPRYKITEKSQAVAFWCDPISGHATLYWYRQILGQGPELLVQFQDESVVDDSQLPKDRFSAERLKGVDSTLKIQPAELGDSAMYLCASSLVLASATDTQYFGPGTRLTVL.